These T cell receptor beta chains were read from a single sample in a study of identical twins. TCRdb itself ran the 5' RACE reads through MiXCR, one entry per CDR3 protein. The table includes about 1.7 million distinct CDR3 sequences, roughly 35% detected once. Sequencing was performed on cord blood. All receptors come from a newborn girl in good health. The CDR3 runs from the conserved cysteine through the conserved F or W. The D gene is left open where the match is weak. Rows give clone size only sometimes, using once, few, many, or a class for an expanded clone.

TRBV7-2	.	TRBD1	TRBJ1-5	TGTGCCAGCAGCTTCTCCGGGACAGGGAAAGTAAATCAGCCCCAGCATTTT	CASSFSGTGKVNQPQHF
TRBV4-2	.	TRBD2	TRBJ2-1	TGTGCCAGCAGCCAAGGGGGAGCGGGAGTAAACAATGAGCAGTTCTTC	CASSQGGAGVNNEQFF
TRBV20-1	.	.	TRBJ2-7	TGCAGTGCTAGAGATCGGTATATTCGGAGGACAAAAGGGGTCTACGAGCAGTACTTC	CSARDRYIRRTKGVYEQYF
TRBV4-2	.	.	TRBJ1-2	TGTGCCAGCAGCCAAGGAGGGAGGGGAGGCTACACCTTC	CASSQGGRGGYTF
TRBV20-1	.	.	TRBJ1-1	TGCAGTGCTGGGCATCCCGGGGTGACTGAAGCTTTCTTT	CSAGHPGVTEAFF
TRBV3-1	.	.	TRBJ1-2	TGTGCCAGCAGCCCCCAGGACAGATTGCCAAACTATGGCTACACCTTC	CASSPQDRLPNYGYTF
TRBV7-2	.	TRBD2	TRBJ2-2	TGTGCCAGCAGCTTCGGGACTAGCGGGACCGGGGAGCTGTTTTTT	CASSFGTSGTGELFF
TRBV29-1	few	TRBD2	TRBJ2-1	TGCAGCGTTGAATCAGGACTAGCGGGAGGCGGTGAGCAGTTCTTC	CSVESGLAGGGEQFF
TRBV20-1	few	TRBD1	TRBJ1-5	TGCAGTGCTAGCCGGGACAGGGGCAATCAGCCCCAGCATTTT	CSASRDRGNQPQHF
TRBV27	few	.	TRBJ1-1	TGTGCCAGCAGTTTCCGGGGGTTCGCAGAAGCTTTCTTT	CASSFRGFAEAFF
TRBV6-6	few	.	TRBJ2-1	TGTGCCAGCAGTTCACATGCGGGACCCGACAATGAGCAGTTCTTC	CASSSHAGPDNEQFF
TRBV10-3	.	TRBD2	TRBJ2-1	TGTGCCACCTGGACTAGCGGGGGCTCCTACAATGAGCAGTTCTTC	CATWTSGGSYNEQFF
TRBV20-1	.	TRBD1	TRBJ2-1	TGCAGTGCCAAGGGGGCCCCAGTCAGCTCCTACAATGAGCAGTTCTTC	CSAKGAPVSSYNEQFF
TRBV7-9	few	.	TRBJ2-3	TGTGCCAGCAGCTTAGGGGGCCCAACCTACACAGATACGCAGTATTTT	CASSLGGPTYTDTQYF
TRBV5-1	.	.	TRBJ2-1	TGCGCCAGCAGCTTGGCACAGGGGAGGACGAATGAGCAGTTCTTC	CASSLAQGRTNEQFF
TRBV18	.	TRBD2	TRBJ2-1	TGTGCCAGCTCTCCCACCATTTGGGGGGGCTCCTACAATGAGCAGTTCTTC	CASSPTIWGGSYNEQFF
TRBV3-1	.	TRBD1	TRBJ2-3	TGTGCCAGCAGCCTGACAGGGTTCGCAGATACGCAGTATTTT	CASSLTGFADTQYF
TRBV6-1	once	.	TRBJ2-2	TGTGCCAGCAGTGAAAGATGGGGGAACACCGGGGAGCTGTTTTTT	CASSERWGNTGELFF
TRBV27	.	TRBD2	TRBJ2-3	TGTGCCAGCAGTTTGACTAGCGGGAGGGTAGATACGCAGTATTTT	CASSLTSGRVDTQYF
TRBV2	many	.	TRBJ2-1	TGTGCCAGCTCAGGACTCAATGAGCAGTTCTTC	CASSGLNEQFF
TRBV30	.	TRBD1	TRBJ2-2	TGTGCCTGGAGCAAACCGGGACAGGGCACCGGGGAGCTGTTTTTT	CAWSKPGQGTGELFF
TRBV2	.	.	TRBJ2-7	TGTGCCAGCAGTGTTCAGCGGATTAACTCCTACGAGCAGTACTTC	CASSVQRINSYEQYF
TRBV5-8	.	TRBD1	TRBJ1-1	TGTGCCAGCAGCTTGGTTGGGACAGGGAGGGACACTGAAGCTTTCTTT	CASSLVGTGRDTEAFF
TRBV11-2	.	.	TRBJ1-1	TGTGCCAGCAGCCTTCGCCCCACCGGGACACAGAACACTGAAGCTTTCTTT	CASSLRPTGTQNTEAFF
TRBV12-3/TRBV12-4	.	TRBD2	TRBJ2-7	TGTGCCAGCAGGAGCGGGGGGAAGTTCTACGAGCAGTACTTC	CASRSGGKFYEQYF
TRBV10-3	.	TRBD1	TRBJ1-1	TGTGCCATCAGCGGACAGGGGAGGGGAGAAGCTTTCTTT	CAISGQGRGEAFF
TRBV25-1	.	TRBD1	TRBJ1-6	TGTGCCAGCAGAATGGGACAGGGAAATTCACCCCTCCACTTT	CASRMGQGNSPLHF
TRBV7-9	few	.	TRBJ2-7	TGTGCCAGCAGCTTAGGTTCTATGTCGGACTTCTACGAGCAGTACTTC	CASSLGSMSDFYEQYF
TRBV3-1	few	TRBD1	TRBJ2-5	TGTGCCAGCAGCCAGGTGGGACAGGGCCCGAAGGAGACCCAGTACTTC	CASSQVGQGPKETQYF
TRBV20-1	.	TRBD2	TRBJ2-1	TGCAGTGCTAGAGCCCACCTGGGACTAGCGGGAGTTGATGAGCAGTTCTTC	CSARAHLGLAGVDEQFF
TRBV25-1	few	.	TRBJ2-7	TGTGCCAGCAGTGAATTTGAGTTTGCCGGCGAGCAGTACTTC	CASSEFEFAGEQYF
TRBV7-9	few	TRBD1	TRBJ1-2	TGTGCCAGCAGCCAAGGGACAGGGGTCGCCTATGGCTACACCTTC	CASSQGTGVAYGYTF
TRBV4-2	.	TRBD2	TRBJ2-3	TGTGCCAGCAGCCAAGTGGCTAGCGGGAGTTGGAGCACAGATACGCAGTATTTT	CASSQVASGSWSTDTQYF
TRBV7-7	few	.	TRBJ2-7	TGTGCTAGCAGCCCGGGGAGCGCCTACGAGCAGTACTTC	CASSPGSAYEQYF
TRBV20-1	.	TRBD1	TRBJ2-7	TGCAGTGCTATCCGACCCGGGACAGGGGCCGAGCAGTACTTC	CSAIRPGTGAEQYF
TRBV28	many	TRBD2	TRBJ2-5	TGTGCCAGCAGTTTAGGGTTTGGGACTAGCGGCCAAGAGACCCAGTACTTC	CASSLGFGTSGQETQYF
TRBV20-1	.	.	TRBJ1-6	TGCAGTGCTAGAGAACAGGGAAATTCACCCCTCCACTTT	CSAREQGNSPLHF
TRBV14	many	.	TRBJ2-3	TGTGCCAGCAGCCAAGCGACCCGCACAGATACGCAGTATTTT	CASSQATRTDTQYF
TRBV7-9	few	.	TRBJ2-1	TGTGCCAGCAGCTTAGTCTCTGAGGGAAATGAGCAGTTCTTC	CASSLVSEGNEQFF
TRBV4-2	.	.	TRBJ2-7	TGTGCCAGCAGCCAAGGGTACTCCCTAGGCTACGAGCAGTACTTC	CASSQGYSLGYEQYF
TRBV20-1	few	TRBD1	TRBJ2-3	TGCAGTGCTAGAGACGTCAGGGGGCCTGGAGATACGCAGTATTTT	CSARDVRGPGDTQYF
TRBV7-2	.	TRBD1	TRBJ1-2	TGTGCCAGCAGCTTAGCGAGGGGGCCAGGGGGATGGTATGGCTACACCTTC	CASSLARGPGGWYGYTF
TRBV28	few	.	TRBJ2-5	TGTGCCAGCAGTTTATCTCCTAGCTGGGAGACCCAGTACTTC	CASSLSPSWETQYF
TRBV7-2	.	.	TRBJ1-1	TGTGCCAGCAGCTTAGGCCGGGCCACCGGCGCTTTCTTT	CASSLGRATGAFF
TRBV20-1	few	TRBD1	TRBJ2-7	TGCAGTGCTACCATCGACAGGGTAGTCTCCTACGAGCAGTACTTC	CSATIDRVVSYEQYF
TRBV24-1	.	.	TRBJ2-3	TGTGCCACCAGTGACCTAGGGGGGTCCGACACAGATACGCAGTATTTT	CATSDLGGSDTDTQYF
TRBV20-1	.	.	TRBJ2-1	TGCAGTGCTAGCGGACCAACCCAAGAGACCCAGTTCTTC	CSASGPTQETQFF
TRBV5-1	.	TRBD2	TRBJ2-7	TGCGCCAGCAGCTTACTAGCGGGAGCCTCCAATGAGCAGTACTTC	CASSLLAGASNEQYF
TRBV7-8	.	TRBD2	TRBJ2-1	TGTGCCAGCAGCAGAGACCCAGCGGGGGATGAGCAGTTCTTC	CASSRDPAGDEQFF